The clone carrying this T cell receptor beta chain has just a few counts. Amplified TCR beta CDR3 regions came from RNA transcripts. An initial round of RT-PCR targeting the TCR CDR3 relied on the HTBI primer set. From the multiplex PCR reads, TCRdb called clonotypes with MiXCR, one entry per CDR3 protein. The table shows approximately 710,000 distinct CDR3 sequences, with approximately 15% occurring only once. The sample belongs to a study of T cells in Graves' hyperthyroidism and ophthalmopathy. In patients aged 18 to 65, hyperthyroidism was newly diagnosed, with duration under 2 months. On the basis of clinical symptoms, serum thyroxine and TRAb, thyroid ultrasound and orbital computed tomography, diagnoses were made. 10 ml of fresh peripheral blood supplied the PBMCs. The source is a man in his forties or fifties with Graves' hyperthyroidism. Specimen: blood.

Here the CDR3 reads CASSIGQAENQPQHF. In DNA form, the CDR3 reads TGTGCCAGTAGTATAGGACAGGCGGAGAATCAGCCCCAGCATTTT. The chain links TRBV19 to TRBJ1-5, with D maybe TRBD1 (6 bases). V lost 1 base and J 4 bases, leaving 11 bases between the germline ends. The length of the CDR3 is 15 residues. Germline CDR1 is LNHDA and CDR2 is SQIVND (reference sequence).